This T cell receptor (beta chain) was observed in a study of blood T cell repertoires in COVID-19. The repertoire was sequenced with immunoSEQ multiplex PCR; TCRdb's copy has only in-frame clones and lacks some. The table has roughly 430,000 clones, approximately 85% seen once. V shed 3 bases and J 1 base; nucleotides not matched to a gene: 4. Germline CDR1 is MGHDK and CDR2 is SYGVNS. The CDR3 spans 15 residues. Sequencing was performed on PBMCs or T cells enriched from blood (not recorded which). The receptor's source is a woman between 35 and 50 years old with acute COVID-19. V and J are TRBV25-1 and TRBJ1-1; TRBD1 matches 8 bases. The CDR3 here is CASSDPQGANTEAFF. The CDR3 coding sequence is TGTGCCAGCAGTGATCCTCAGGGGGCGAACACTGAAGCTTTCTTT.